The 29 T cell receptor beta chains presented below share a single source sample, sequenced in a study of CXCR3-negative and CXCR3-positive naive CD8 T cells. In preparing the TRB cDNA libraries, 5' RACE with UMI labels was used. From its re-call of the 5' RACE reads, TCRdb lists each CDR3 protein once, without DNA. This sample's table has over 5,500 distinct CDR3 sequences. The sequencing input was naive CXCR3- CD8+ T cells from blood. The subset here: CD45RO-CCR7+CD27+CD95- naive CD8+ T cells lacking CXCR3 (TNR3-). These receptors all stem from a human donor in good health. Some clones in this sample may be carry-over from other donors' samples.

This clonotype is called medium-sized based on its frequency. The V call is TRBV6-5, the J call TRBJ1-6; without DNA, the TCRdb call of TRBD1 cannot be checked. CDR1 and CDR2 (germline): MNHEY, SVGAGI. This CDR3 region has 15 residues. The CDR3 loop reads CASRTPGTGNSPLHF.

CDR3 sequence reads: CSAIGRGYEQYF. This chain joins TRBV29-1 and TRBJ2-7. Germline V CDR1 and CDR2: SQVTM, ANQGSEA. The CDR3 is 12 residues long.

This clonotype is deemed medium-sized by its frequency. The CDR3 here is CASSPHQGSNQPQHF. This chain links TRBV18 with TRBJ1-5; no DNA is available, so the TRBD1 call from TCRdb remains unchecked. CDR3 length: 15 amino acids. Germline V lookup: CDR1 KGHSH, CDR2 LQKENI.

The V gene is TRBV19, the J gene TRBJ2-7; as DNA is missing, the TRBD1 call by TCRdb cannot be tested. The V gene's germline CDR1 is LNHDA and CDR2 SQIVND (reference sequence). The CDR3 runs 14 residues. This chain's CDR3 is CASRPRPVSYEQYF.

The CDR3 reads CSVRTGKSYEQYF. The chain couples TRBV29-1 to TRBJ2-7; TCRdb's assignment of TRBD1 cannot be checked, as there is no DNA. The CDR3 totals 13 residues. Germline CDR1 is SQVTM and CDR2 is ANQGSEA.

The CDR3 protein is CASSLGAGSSYNEQFF. V gene TRBV7-3 combines with J gene TRBJ2-1; TCRdb lists TRBD2, though no DNA is available to test this call. Germline values: CDR1 SGHTA, CDR2 FQGTGA. There are 16 residues in the CDR3.

This clonotype registers medium-sized by frequency. V is TRBV13 and J is TRBJ1-5; the D call of TRBD1 rests on TCRdb alone, since no DNA is present to check it. The CDR3 covers 15 residues. Germline V CDR1 and CDR2: PRHDT, FYEKMQ (reference sequence). CDR3: CASSRGQGLYQPQHF.

In terms of frequency, this clonotype is medium-sized (0.01 to 0.1%). This chain joins TRBV7-8 and TRBJ2-2; the TCRdb D gene call, TRBD1, has no DNA to confirm it. CDR1 is SGHVS and CDR2 is FQNEAQ in the germline V gene. The CDR3 contains 15 residues. The CDR3 protein is CASSLHAPGTGELFF.

The chain has TRBV28 and TRBJ2-4; TCRdb gives TRBD2 as the D gene, but with no DNA this cannot be confirmed. The CDR3 runs to 17 residues. Germline assignment: CDR1 MDHEN and CDR2 SYDVKM. CDR3 in amino acids: CASSLNSPGDYKNIQYF.

This rearrangement joins TRBV6-2 or TRBV6-3 to TRBJ2-6; TCRdb calls TRBD1, which cannot be checked without DNA. The CDR3 loop spans 18 amino acids. CDR1 and CDR2 from the germline V gene are MNHEY and SVGEGT. The CDR3 reads CASSSLRDATSGANVLTF.

The CDR3 is CASSWTGYNQPQHF. The chain uses TRBV6-6 and TRBJ1-5; the D call of TRBD1 rests on TCRdb alone, since no DNA is present to check it. This CDR3 is 14 amino acids long. The germline gives CDR1 MNHNY, CDR2 SVGAGI (reference sequence).

This chain links TRBV28 with TRBJ2-7; TCRdb's D call, TRBD2, is unchecked because there is no DNA. Looked up from germline, CDR1 is MDHEN and CDR2 is SYDVKM. This CDR3 contains 12 residues. The CDR3 loop is CASSPDLYEQYF.

This clonotype is deemed medium-sized by its frequency. V and J are TRBV11-2 and TRBJ2-5; TCRdb's D call of TRBD2 is untestable without DNA. The CDR3 contains 15 residues. The germline V gene encodes CDR1 SGHAT and CDR2 FQNNGV. CDR3: CASRRLAGDQETQYF.

By frequency, this clonotype registers medium-sized. The rearrangement uses TRBV29-1 and TRBJ2-1; TCRdb reports TRBD2, a call that lacks DNA to check it against. The CDR3 is 15 amino acids. The germline V gene has CDR1 SQVTM and CDR2 ANQGSEA. CDR3: CSVELAGGPWNEQFF.

Its frequency marks this clonotype as medium-sized. The J gene is TRBJ2-1, the V gene TRBV6-5; the D gene TCRdb calls, TRBD1, cannot be checked with no DNA. CDR3 length: 12 residues. Germline CDR1 is MNHEY and CDR2 is SVGAGI. The CDR3 loop is CASSLTGVQQFF.

Here the CDR3 reads CSAKGGSSYEQYF. V usage is TRBV29-1 and J usage is TRBJ2-7; absent DNA, TCRdb's TRBD1 call cannot be checked. CDR3 length: 13 residues. Looked up from germline, CDR1 is SQVTM and CDR2 is ANQGSEA.

This clonotype is classed as medium-sized (0.01 to 0.1%) by frequency. The CDR3 reads CASSPAGWGTEAFF. This chain joins TRBV7-2 and TRBJ1-1. Germline lookup yields CDR1 SGHTA and CDR2 FQGNSA. This CDR3 contains 14 residues.

The chain is built from TRBV29-1 and TRBJ2-5; checking the TCRdb D call of TRBD2 is not possible without DNA. Per the germline V gene, CDR1 is SQVTM and CDR2 is ANQGSEA. The CDR3 extends over 15 amino acids. The chain's CDR3 is CSVERRANLGETQYF.

Considering frequency, this clonotype is medium-sized. This chain links TRBV29-1 with TRBJ2-5; TCRdb gives TRBD2 as the D gene, but with no DNA this cannot be confirmed. This CDR3 is built from 14 residues. Looked up from germline, CDR1 is SQVTM and CDR2 is ANQGSEA. CDR3 in amino acids: CSVRGGLGGETQYF.

According to its frequency, this clonotype is medium-sized (0.01 to 0.1%). The chain carries TRBV5-1 and TRBJ2-7; as DNA is missing, the TRBD1 call by TCRdb cannot be tested. The V gene's germline CDR1 is SGHRS and CDR2 YFSETQ. This CDR3 spans 16 amino acids. The CDR3 spells CASSPRQGEFSYEQYF. The full variable domain, its missing parts supplied by reference TRBV5-1 and TRBJ2-7, is KAGVTQTPRYLIKTRGQQVTLSCSPISGHRSVSWYQQTPGQGLQFLFEYFSETQRNKGNFPGRFSGRQFSNSRSEMNVSTLELGDSALYLCASSPRQGEFSYEQYFGPGTRLTVT.

This clonotype counts as medium-sized by frequency. V usage is TRBV20-1 and J usage is TRBJ1-1. The CDR3 covers 12 residues. Germline-derived CDR1 and CDR2 are DFQATT and SNEGSKA (reference sequence). CDR3 sequence reads: CSARRGNTEAFF.

This clonotype is deemed medium-sized by its frequency. This chain uses TRBV10-3 with TRBJ2-1; the TRBD1 assignment by TCRdb is unverifiable without DNA. Germline lookup yields CDR1 ENHRY and CDR2 SYGVKD. This CDR3 spans 16 amino acids. The CDR3 is CAIRRAGQGANNEQFF.

The V call is TRBV7-6, the J call TRBJ2-1; there is no DNA to check the TCRdb D call of TRBD2. The CDR3 has 14 residues. CDR1 is SGHVS, CDR2 FNYEAQ, per germline. CDR3: CASSPSDYYNEQFF.

This clonotype shows up as medium-sized by frequency. This chain joins TRBV6-6 and TRBJ2-5. Germline V gene data show CDR1 as MNHNY and CDR2 as SVGAGI (reference sequence). The CDR3 loop spans 14 amino acids. The CDR3 is CASSYSLSQETQYF.

This clonotype registers medium-sized (0.01 to 0.1%) by frequency. This chain links TRBV2 with TRBJ2-1. Germline V gene data show CDR1 as SNHLY and CDR2 as FYNNEI. The CDR3 is 15 amino acids. Here the CDR3 reads CASSPSGGPQNEQFF.

The genes are TRBV5-1 and TRBJ1-4; as DNA is missing, the TRBD1 call by TCRdb cannot be tested. There are 17 residues in the CDR3. Per germline, CDR1 SGHRS and CDR2 YFSETQ. CDR3 protein: CASSLFDRMASSEKLFF. The variable domain in full, completed from reference TRBV5-1 and TRBJ1-4, reads KAGVTQTPRYLIKTRGQQVTLSCSPISGHRSVSWYQQTPGQGLQFLFEYFSETQRNKGNFPGRFSGRQFSNSRSEMNVSTLELGDSALYLCASSLFDRMASSEKLFFGSGTQLSVL.

V gene TRBV4-3 combines with J gene TRBJ2-7. The CDR3 has 14 amino acids. The germline V gene has CDR1 LGHNA and CDR2 YSLEER. Here the CDR3 reads CASSQVLAAYEQYF.

The V gene is TRBV25-1, the J gene TRBJ1-1. Per germline, CDR1 MGHDK and CDR2 SYGVNS. The CDR3 runs to 14 residues. The CDR3 sequence: CASSESGRIAEAFF.

This clonotype shows up as medium-sized by frequency. This chain uses TRBV10-3 with TRBJ2-1; TCRdb's D call of TRBD1 is untestable without DNA. Germline loops: CDR1 ENHRY, CDR2 SYGVKD. The CDR3 runs to 16 residues. The CDR3 reads CAISELGQGAYNEQFF.